This T cell receptor (beta chain) was recorded in a study of blood T cell repertoires in COVID-19. About the research overall: Some COVID-19 samples were acute and others convalescent; all came from the United States, Italy and Spain. The analysed material was cDNA or gDNA that came from T cells, B-cell-depleted T cells, or PBMCs.

Original data processing: By means of reference gene primer amplification, nucleated cell counts were estimated. Assay used: immunoSEQ multiplex PCR; TCRdb lists only in-frame clones, some missing. The V and J calls and the clone size are those of that table, but D and trimming were determined from the DNA. The sample shows approximately 250,000 clones, around 78% of them seen only once. The CDR3 has 14 amino acids. V was clipped by 0 bases and J by 9 bases; unmatched bases: 3. Germline values: CDR1 SGHNT, CDR2 YYREEE (reference sequence). In this sample, this clone turned up a few times. Other nucleotide sequences from this sample produce the same CDR3.

The origin of this receptor is a man aged 55-75 years who had recovered from COVID-19. Sequencing input: peripheral blood. V usage is TRBV5-4 and J usage is TRBJ2-1, with 10 bases aligning to TRBD1. CDR3 DNA: TGTGCCAGCAGCTTGGGACAGGGGGCAGGTGAGCAGTTCTTC. Its translation is CASSLGQGAGEQFF.